A selection of T cell receptor beta chains follows, all from one sample in a study of shared clonotypes between healthy human individuals. Produced via immunoSEQ multiplex PCR; TCRdb's table is partial and in-frame only. The sample contains around 720,000 clones, roughly 72% of which appear only once. What was sequenced was memory CD4+ T cells sorted from blood. Receptor source: a woman aged 25 to 39 in good health. The CDR3 runs from the conserved cysteine through the conserved F or W. The D gene is left open where the match is weak. The size of a clone is reported for some rows only, either as once, few or many, or as a class for expanded clones.

>TRBV4-1|16|-|-|TRBJ1-4
CASSRNLGRANEKLFF
TGCGCCAGCAGTCGAAACCTGGGTCGGGCTAATGAAAAACTGTTTTTT
>TRBV4-2|14|TRBD1|-|TRBJ2-7
CASSHGQGSGEQYF
TGTGCCAGCAGCCACGGACAGGGATCCGGCGAGCAGTACTTC
>TRBV18|16|-|once|TRBJ2-2
CATKGPIPTNTGELFF
TGTGCCACAAAGGGGCCGATTCCTACGAACACCGGGGAGCTGTTTTTT
>TRBV28|16|-|many|TRBJ2-5
CASSRGRGARQETQYF
TGTGCCAGCAGTCGGGGGCGCGGAGCCCGGCAAGAGACCCAGTACTTC
>TRBV7-9|15|-|-|TRBJ1-1
CASSWWQGTNTEAFF
TGTGCCAGCAGCTGGTGGCAGGGGACGAACACTGAAGCTTTCTTT
>TRBV5-1|14|TRBD1|-|TRBJ2-7
CASSDWDSRVEQYF
TGCGCCAGCAGCGATTGGGACAGTCGGGTAGAGCAGTACTTC
>TRBV7-2|13|-|-|TRBJ1-3
CASSTGLGNTIYF
TGTGCCAGCTCCACAGGGCTCGGAAACACCATATATTTT
>TRBV6-1|16|-|once|TRBJ1-3
CASSELRTASGNTIYF
TGTGCCAGCAGTGAACTCAGGACTGCTAGCGGAAACACCATATATTTT
>TRBV2|16|-|-|TRBJ2-2
CASSQVITGFGGELFF
TGTGCCAGCAGTCAAGTTATTACAGGATTCGGCGGGGAGCTGTTTTTT
>TRBV15|15|-|-|TRBJ2-1
CATSRATLTGDEQFF
TGTGCCACCAGCAGAGCCACTTTGACAGGAGATGAGCAGTTCTTC
>TRBV7-2|14|-|-|TRBJ2-5
CASSFRGNRETQYF
TGTGCCAGCAGCTTTCGCGGGAACCGGGAGACCCAGTACTTC
>TRBV2|14|-|-|TRBJ2-4
CASSAAGAKNIQYF
TGTGCCAGCTCAGCCGCTGGGGCCAAAAACATTCAGTACTTC
>TRBV19|15|TRBD1|-|TRBJ1-5
CASSMDRTNNQPQHF
TGTGCCAGTAGTATGGACAGGACGAACAATCAGCCCCAGCATTTT
>TRBV6-6|14|-|-|TRBJ1-1
CASSDQTVNTEAFF
TGTGCCAGCAGTGACCAGACAGTGAACACTGAAGCTTTCTTT
>TRBV4-1|15|-|-|TRBJ1-4
CASSQDRDTFEKLFF
TGCGCCAGCAGCCAAGATCGGGACACTTTTGAAAAACTGTTTTTT
>TRBV15|14|TRBD1|-|TRBJ2-2
CATRGQGAYGELFF
TGTGCCACCAGAGGACAGGGGGCTTACGGGGAGCTGTTTTTT
>TRBV28|14|TRBD1|-|TRBJ2-7
CAITTGTGFNEQYF
TGTGCCATCACAACCGGGACAGGGTTCAACGAGCAGTACTTC
>TRBV5-1|14|TRBD1|few|TRBJ2-7
CASTSTGGAYEQYF
TGCGCCAGCACCTCGACAGGGGGTGCCTACGAGCAGTACTTC
>TRBV11-2|14|TRBD1|-|TRBJ1-1
CASSLTQGAYEAFF
TGTGCCAGCAGCTTGACACAGGGGGCCTATGAAGCTTTCTTT
>TRBV11-2|12|TRBD2|-|TRBJ2-1
CASSSTYGRLLF
TGTGCCAGCAGCTCCACCTACGGGAGGTTACTCTTC
>TRBV19|13|-|-|TRBJ1-5
CASQRDGYQPQHF
TGTGCCAGCCAAAGGGACGGATATCAGCCCCAGCATTTT
>TRBV29-1|13|-|-|TRBJ2-4
CSAQGGGKNIQYF
TGCAGCGCCCAGGGAGGAGGCAAAAACATTCAGTACTTC
>TRBV27|12|-|-|TRBJ2-1
CASQGSHNEQFF
TGTGCCAGCCAGGGTTCGCACAATGAGCAGTTCTTC
>TRBV11-1|15|-|-|TRBJ1-1
CASSPPRGVNTEAFF
TGTGCCAGCAGCCCCCCCAGAGGGGTGAACACTGAAGCTTTCTTT
>TRBV28|15|TRBD2|many|TRBJ2-2
CASSLRGVHTGELFF
TGTGCCAGCAGTTTACGGGGGGTCCACACCGGGGAGCTGTTTTTT
>TRBV6-6|12|TRBD1|-|TRBJ2-7
CASSADRVEQYF
TGTGCCAGCAGTGCGGACAGGGTCGAGCAGTACTTC
>TRBV5-4|12|-|-|TRBJ2-7
CASSWDIGEQYF
TGTGCCAGCAGCTGGGACATTGGCGAGCAGTACTTC
>TRBV7-3|17|TRBD2|-|TRBJ2-1
CASSFNPSSGSWNEQFF
TGTGCCAGCAGCTTTAACCCGTCTAGCGGGTCCTGGAATGAGCAGTTCTTC
>TRBV10-2|13|TRBD1|few|TRBJ1-5
CASTGQGSQPQHF
TGCGCCAGCACGGGACAGGGGAGTCAGCCCCAGCATTTT
>TRBV19|16|TRBD1|-|TRBJ1-5
CASSDRQGAGNQPQHF
TGTGCCAGTAGCGATAGACAGGGGGCTGGCAATCAGCCCCAGCATTTT